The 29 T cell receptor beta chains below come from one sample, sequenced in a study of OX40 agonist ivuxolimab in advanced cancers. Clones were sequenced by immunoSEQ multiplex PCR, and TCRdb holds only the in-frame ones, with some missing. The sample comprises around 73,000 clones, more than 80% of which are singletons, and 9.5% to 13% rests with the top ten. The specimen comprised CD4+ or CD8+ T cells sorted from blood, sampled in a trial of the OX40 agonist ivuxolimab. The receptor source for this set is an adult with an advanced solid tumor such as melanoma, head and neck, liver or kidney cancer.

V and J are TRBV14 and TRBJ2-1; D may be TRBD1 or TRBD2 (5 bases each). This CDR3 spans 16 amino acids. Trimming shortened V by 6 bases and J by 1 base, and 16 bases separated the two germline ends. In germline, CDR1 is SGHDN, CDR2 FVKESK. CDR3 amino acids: CASSRDRRWSYNEQFF. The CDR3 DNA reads TGTGCCAGCAGTCGGGACCGACGTTGGTCCTACAATGAGCAGTTCTTC.

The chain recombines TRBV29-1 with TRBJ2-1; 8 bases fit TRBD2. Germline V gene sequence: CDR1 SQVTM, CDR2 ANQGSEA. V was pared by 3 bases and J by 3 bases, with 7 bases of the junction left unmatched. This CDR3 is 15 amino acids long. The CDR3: CSVELVGGVYNEQFF. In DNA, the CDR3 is TGCAGCGTTGAGTTGGTCGGGGGGGTCTACAATGAGCAGTTCTTC.

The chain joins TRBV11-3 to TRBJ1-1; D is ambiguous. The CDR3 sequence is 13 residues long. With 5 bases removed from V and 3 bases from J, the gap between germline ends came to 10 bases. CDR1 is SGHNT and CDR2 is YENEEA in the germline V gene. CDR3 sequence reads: CASSKYLDTEAFF. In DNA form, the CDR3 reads TGTGCCAGCAGCAAATACCTGGACACTGAAGCTTTCTTT. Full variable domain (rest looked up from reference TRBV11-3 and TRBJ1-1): EAGVVQSPRYKIIEKKQPVAFWCNPISGHNTLYWYLQNLGQGPELLIRYENEEAVDDSQLPKDRFSAERLKGVDSTLKIQPAELGDSAVYLCASSKYLDTEAFFGQGTRLTVV.

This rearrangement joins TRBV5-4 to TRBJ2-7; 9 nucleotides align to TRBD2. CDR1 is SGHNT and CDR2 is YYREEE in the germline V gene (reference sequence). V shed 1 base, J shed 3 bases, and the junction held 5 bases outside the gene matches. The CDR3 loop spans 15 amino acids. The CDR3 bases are TGTGCCAGCAGCTTGTGGGCTAGCGGGGACTACGAGCAGTACTTC. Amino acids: CASSLWASGDYEQYF.

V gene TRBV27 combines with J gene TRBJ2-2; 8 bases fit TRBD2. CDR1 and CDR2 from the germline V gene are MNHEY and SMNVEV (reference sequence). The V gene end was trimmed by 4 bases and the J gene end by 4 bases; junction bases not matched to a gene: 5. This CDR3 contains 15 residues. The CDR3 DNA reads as TGTGCCAGCAGTTCCCTAGCGGGTACCACCGGGGAGCTGTTTTTT. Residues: CASSSLAGTTGELFF.

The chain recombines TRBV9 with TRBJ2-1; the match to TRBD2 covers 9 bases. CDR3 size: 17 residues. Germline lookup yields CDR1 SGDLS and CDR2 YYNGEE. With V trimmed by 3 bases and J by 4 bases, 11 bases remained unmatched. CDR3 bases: TGTGCCAGCAGCGCCCCTGTTAGCGGGAGAGGGTACAATGAGCAGTTCTTC. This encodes CASSAPVSGRGYNEQFF. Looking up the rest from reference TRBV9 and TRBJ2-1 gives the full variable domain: DSGVTQTPKHLITATGQRVTLRCSPRSGDLSVYWYQQSLDQGLQFLIQYYNGEERAKGNILERFSAQQFPDLHSELNLSSLELGDSALYFCASSAPVSGRGYNEQFFGPGTRLTVL.

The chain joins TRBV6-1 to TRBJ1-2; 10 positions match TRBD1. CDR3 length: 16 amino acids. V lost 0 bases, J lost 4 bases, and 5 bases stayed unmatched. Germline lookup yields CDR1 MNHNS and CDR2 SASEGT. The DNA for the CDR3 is TGTGCCAGCAGTGAAGCCTTAGACAGGGGGCTCTATGGCTACACCTTC. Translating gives CASSEALDRGLYGYTF.

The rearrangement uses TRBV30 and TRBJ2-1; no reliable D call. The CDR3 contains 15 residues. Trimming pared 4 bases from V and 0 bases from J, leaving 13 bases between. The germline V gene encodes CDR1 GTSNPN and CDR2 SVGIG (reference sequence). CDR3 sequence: CAWKLGQTSYNEQFF. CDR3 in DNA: TGTGCCTGGAAATTAGGGCAAACCTCCTACAATGAGCAGTTCTTC.

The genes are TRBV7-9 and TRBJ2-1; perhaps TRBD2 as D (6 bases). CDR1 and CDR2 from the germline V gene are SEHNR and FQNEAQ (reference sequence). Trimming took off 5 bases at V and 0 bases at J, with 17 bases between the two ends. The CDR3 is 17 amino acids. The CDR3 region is CASSPFVFGSSYNEQFF. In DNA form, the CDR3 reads TGTGCCAGCAGCCCCTTCGTGTTCGGGAGCTCCTACAATGAGCAGTTCTTC.

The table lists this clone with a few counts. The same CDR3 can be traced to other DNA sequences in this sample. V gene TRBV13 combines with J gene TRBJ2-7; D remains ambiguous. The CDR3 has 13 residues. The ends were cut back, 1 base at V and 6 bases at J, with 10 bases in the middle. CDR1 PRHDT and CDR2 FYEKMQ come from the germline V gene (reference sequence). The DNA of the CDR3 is TGTGCCAGCAGCTTAGCCACCCCCTCCGAGCAGTACTTC. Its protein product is CASSLATPSEQYF. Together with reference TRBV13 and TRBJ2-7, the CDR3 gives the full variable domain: AAGVIQSPRHLIKEKRETATLKCYPIPRHDTVYWYQQGPGQDPQFLISFYEKMQSDKGSIPDRFSAQQFSDYHSELNMSSLELGDSALYFCASSLATPSEQYFGPGTRLTVT.

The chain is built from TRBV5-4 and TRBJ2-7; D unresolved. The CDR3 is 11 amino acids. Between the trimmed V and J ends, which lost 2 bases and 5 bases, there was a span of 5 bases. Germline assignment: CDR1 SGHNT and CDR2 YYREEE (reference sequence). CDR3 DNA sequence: TGTGCCAGCAGCTTTCTTAACGAGCAGTACTTC. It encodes CASSFLNEQYF. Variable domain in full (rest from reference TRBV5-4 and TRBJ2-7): ETGVTQSPTHLIKTRGQQVTLRCSSQSGHNTVSWYQQALGQGPQFIFQYYREEENGRGNFPPRFSGLQFPNYSSELNVNALELDDSALYLCASSFLNEQYFGPGTRLTVT.

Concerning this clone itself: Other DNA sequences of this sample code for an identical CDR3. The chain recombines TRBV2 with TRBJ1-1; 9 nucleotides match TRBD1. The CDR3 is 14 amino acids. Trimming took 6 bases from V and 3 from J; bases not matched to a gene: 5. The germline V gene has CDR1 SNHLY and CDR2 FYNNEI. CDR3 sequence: CASRATGGYTEAFF. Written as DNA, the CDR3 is TGTGCCAGCAGGGCCACAGGGGGCTACACTGAAGCTTTCTTT.

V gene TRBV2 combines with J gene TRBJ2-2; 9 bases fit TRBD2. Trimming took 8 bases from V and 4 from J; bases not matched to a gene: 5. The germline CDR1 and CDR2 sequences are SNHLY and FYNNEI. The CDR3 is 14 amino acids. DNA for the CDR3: TGTGCCAGCGGGGGACTAGCTCCCACCGGGGAGCTGTTTTTT. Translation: CASGGLAPTGELFF.

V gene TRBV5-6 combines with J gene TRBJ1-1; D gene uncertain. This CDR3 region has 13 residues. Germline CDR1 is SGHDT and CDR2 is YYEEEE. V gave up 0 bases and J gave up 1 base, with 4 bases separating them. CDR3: CASSLAGNTEAFF. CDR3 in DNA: TGTGCCAGCAGCTTGGCAGGGAACACTGAAGCTTTCTTT.

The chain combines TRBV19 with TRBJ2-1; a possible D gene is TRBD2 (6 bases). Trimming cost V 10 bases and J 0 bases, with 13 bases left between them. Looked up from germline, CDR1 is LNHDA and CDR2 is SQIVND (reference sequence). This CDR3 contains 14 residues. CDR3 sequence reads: CATTSRSSYNEQFF. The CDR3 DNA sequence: TGTGCCACCACTAGCCGGAGCTCCTACAATGAGCAGTTCTTC.

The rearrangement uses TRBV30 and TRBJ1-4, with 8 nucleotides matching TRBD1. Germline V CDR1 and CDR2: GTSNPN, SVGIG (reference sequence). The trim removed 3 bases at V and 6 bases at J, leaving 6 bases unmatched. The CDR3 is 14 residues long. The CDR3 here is CAWSDGQGHEKLFF. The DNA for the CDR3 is TGTGCCTGGAGCGATGGACAGGGCCATGAAAAACTGTTTTTT.

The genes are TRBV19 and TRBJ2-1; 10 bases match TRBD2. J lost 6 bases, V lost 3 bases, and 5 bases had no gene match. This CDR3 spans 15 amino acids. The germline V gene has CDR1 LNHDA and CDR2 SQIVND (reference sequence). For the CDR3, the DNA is TGTGCCAGTAGTATGTATAGCGGGAGGTTCAATGAGCAGTTCTTC. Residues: CASSMYSGRFNEQFF.

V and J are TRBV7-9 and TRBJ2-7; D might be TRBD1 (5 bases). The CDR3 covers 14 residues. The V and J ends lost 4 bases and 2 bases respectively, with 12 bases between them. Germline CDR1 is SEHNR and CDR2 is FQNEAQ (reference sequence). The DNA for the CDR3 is TGTGCCAGCAGCTCAGAACAAGGGGCCTACGAGCAGTACTTC. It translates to CASSSEQGAYEQYF. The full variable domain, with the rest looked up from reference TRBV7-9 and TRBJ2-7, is DTGVSQNPRHKITKRGQNVTFRCDPISEHNRLYWYRQTLGQGPEFLTYFQNEAQLEKSRLLSDRFSAERPKGSFSTLEIQRTEQGDSAMYLCASSSEQGAYEQYFGPGTRLTVT.

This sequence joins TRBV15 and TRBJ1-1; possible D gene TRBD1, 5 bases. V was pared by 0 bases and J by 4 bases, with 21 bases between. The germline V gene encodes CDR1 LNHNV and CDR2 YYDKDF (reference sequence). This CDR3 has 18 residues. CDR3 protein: CATSRDGVGGSITTEAFF. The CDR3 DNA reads TGTGCCACCAGCAGAGATGGAGTTGGGGGGTCGATCACCACTGAAGCTTTCTTT.

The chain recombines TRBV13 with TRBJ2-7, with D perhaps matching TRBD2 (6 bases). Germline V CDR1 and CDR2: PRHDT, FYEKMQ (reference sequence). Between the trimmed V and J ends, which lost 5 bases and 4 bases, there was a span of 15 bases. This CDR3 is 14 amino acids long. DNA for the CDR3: TGTGCCAGCAGCGAAAAGGGACTTTTGTACGAGCAGTACTTC. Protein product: CASSEKGLLYEQYF.

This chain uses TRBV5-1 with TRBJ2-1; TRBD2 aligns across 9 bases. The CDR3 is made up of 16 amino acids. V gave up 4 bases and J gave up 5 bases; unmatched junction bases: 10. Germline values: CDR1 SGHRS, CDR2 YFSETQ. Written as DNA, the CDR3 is TGCGCCAGCAGCCCCCTGCAGCGGGAGGCCGACAATGAGCAGTTCTTC. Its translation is CASSPLQREADNEQFF. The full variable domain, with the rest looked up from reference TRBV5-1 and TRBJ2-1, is KAGVTQTPRYLIKTRGQQVTLSCSPISGHRSVSWYQQTPGQGLQFLFEYFSETQRNKGNFPGRFSGRQFSNSRSEMNVSTLELGDSALYLCASSPLQREADNEQFFGPGTRLTVL.

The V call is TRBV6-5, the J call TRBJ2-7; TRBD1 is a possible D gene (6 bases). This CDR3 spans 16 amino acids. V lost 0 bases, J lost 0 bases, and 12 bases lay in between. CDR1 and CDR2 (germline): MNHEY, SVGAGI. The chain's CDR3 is CASSYSPDSSSYEQYF. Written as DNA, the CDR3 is TGTGCCAGCAGTTACTCGCCGGACAGCAGCTCCTACGAGCAGTACTTC.

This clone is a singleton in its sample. In nucleotides, the CDR3 is TGTGCCAGCAGTCGCCAAGTGGGGTCAGGGTACGAGCAGTACTTC. This gives the protein CASSRQVGSGYEQYF. The chain carries TRBV27 and TRBJ2-7, with D perhaps TRBD1 (5 bases). This CDR3 spans 15 amino acids. V dropped 5 bases and J dropped 4 bases, with 18 bases sitting between them. Germline CDR1 reads MNHEY; CDR2 reads SMNVEV (reference sequence).

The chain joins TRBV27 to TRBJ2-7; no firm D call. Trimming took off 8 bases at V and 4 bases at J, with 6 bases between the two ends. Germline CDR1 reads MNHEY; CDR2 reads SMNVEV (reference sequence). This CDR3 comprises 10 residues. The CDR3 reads CASGQYEQYF. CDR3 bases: TGTGCCAGCGGGCAATACGAGCAGTACTTC.

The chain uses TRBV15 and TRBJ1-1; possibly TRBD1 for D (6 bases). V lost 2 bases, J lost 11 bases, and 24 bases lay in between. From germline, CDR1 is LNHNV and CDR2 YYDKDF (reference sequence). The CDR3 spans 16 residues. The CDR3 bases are TGTGCCACCAGCAGACCCCTAGGACAGATCCCAAGTTTGGCTTTCTTT. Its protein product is CATSRPLGQIPSLAFF.

In DNA form, the CDR3 reads TGTGCCAGCAGTTTAGAGTTGGGACTAGCCATCAATGAGCAGTTCTTC. Amino acids: CASSLELGLAINEQFF. V usage is TRBV27 and J usage is TRBJ2-1, with 9 bases that match TRBD2. J lost 6 bases, V lost 2 bases, and 8 bases had no gene match. This CDR3 region has 16 residues. CDR1 and CDR2 from the germline V gene are MNHEY and SMNVEV (reference sequence).

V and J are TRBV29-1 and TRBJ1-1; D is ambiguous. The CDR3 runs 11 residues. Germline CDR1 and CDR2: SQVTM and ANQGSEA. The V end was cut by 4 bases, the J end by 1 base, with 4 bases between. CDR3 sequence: CSVVQNTEAFF. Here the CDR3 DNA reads TGCAGCGTTGTACAGAACACTGAAGCTTTCTTT.

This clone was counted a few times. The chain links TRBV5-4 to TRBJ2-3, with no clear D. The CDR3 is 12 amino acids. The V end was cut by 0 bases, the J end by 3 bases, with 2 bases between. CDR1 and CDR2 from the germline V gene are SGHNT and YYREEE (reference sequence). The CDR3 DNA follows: TGTGCCAGCAGCTTGGTAACAGATACGCAGTATTTT. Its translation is CASSLVTDTQYF.

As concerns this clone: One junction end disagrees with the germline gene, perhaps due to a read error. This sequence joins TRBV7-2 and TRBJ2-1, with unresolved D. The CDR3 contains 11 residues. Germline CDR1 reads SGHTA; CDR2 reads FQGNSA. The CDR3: CANSLVGEQFF. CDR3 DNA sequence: TGTGCCAACAGCTTAGTGGGAGAGCAGTTCTTC.